The rows below give T cell receptor beta chains drawn from one sample of a study of shared clonotypes between healthy human individuals. Clones were read by immunoSEQ multiplex PCR, and TCRdb kept only the in-frame ones, dropping some. The repertoire consists of some 2,500,000 clones, with around 92% occurring once and the leading ten covering 0.37%. Sequencing was performed on naive CD4+ T cells from PBMCs. The source is a man aged 18 to 30 in good health. Some clones in this sample may be carry-over from other donors' samples. The CDR3 runs from the conserved cysteine through the conserved F or W. Fields, in order: clone size, D gene, V gene, CDR3 length, J gene, CDR3 protein, CDR3 DNA. The D gene is left open where the match is weak. The size of a clone is reported for some rows only, either as once, few or many, or as a class for expanded clones.

.,.,TRBV5-6,13,TRBJ2-7,CASSLAFGYEQYF,TGTGCCAGCAGCTTGGCCTTTGGGTACGAGCAGTACTTC
.,TRBD2,TRBV29-1,13,TRBJ2-2,CSAGTIYTGELFF,TGCAGCGCCGGGACTATCTACACCGGGGAGCTGTTTTTT
.,TRBD2,TRBV11-2,17,TRBJ2-3,CASSLGLAGGPTDTQYF,TGTGCCAGCAGCTTGGGACTAGCGGGAGGGCCGACAGATACGCAGTATTTT
.,.,TRBV6-5,14,TRBJ1-3,CASRPGPAGNTIYF,TGTGCCAGCAGGCCGGGACCGGCAGGAAACACCATATATTTT
.,.,TRBV6-5,15,TRBJ1-2,CASSLGRVGNYGYTF,TGTGCCAGCAGCCTCGGCAGGGTGGGGAACTATGGCTACACCTTC
.,TRBD2,TRBV25-1,14,TRBJ2-7,CASSDLAGGPEQYF,TGTGCCAGCAGTGACCTAGCGGGAGGGCCTGAACAGTACTTC
once,.,TRBV6-5,15,TRBJ1-3,CASRAAGLSGNTIYF,TGTGCCAGCAGAGCAGCGGGACTCTCTGGAAACACCATATATTTT
.,.,TRBV6-4,12,TRBJ2-2,CASRRSAGELFF,TGTGCCAGCAGGAGATCGGCCGGGGAGCTGTTTTTT
.,.,TRBV2,14,TRBJ2-6,CASSLESGANVLTF,TGTGCCAGCAGCCTGGAGTCTGGGGCCAACGTCCTGACTTTC
.,.,TRBV30,14,TRBJ2-1,CAWMGRDTYNEQFF,TGTGCCTGGATGGGGCGGGATACCTACAATGAGCAGTTCTTC
.,.,TRBV6-4,17,TRBJ2-3,CASSDCSRGGGTDTQYF,TGTGCCAGCAGTGACTGTTCCCGGGGCGGGGGCACAGATACGCAGTATTTT
.,.,TRBV9,15,TRBJ2-1,CASSPPGTQARRQFF,TGTGCCAGCAGCCCTCCCGGGACACAGGCCCGGAGGCAGTTCTTC
.,TRBD2,TRBV9,14,TRBJ2-5,CASSSPSGQETQYF,TGTGCCAGCAGCTCACCTAGCGGCCAAGAGACCCAGTACTTC
once,.,TRBV6-1,17,TRBJ1-2,CASSERYFLGSGGGYTF,TGTGCCAGCAGTGAACGCTACTTTCTGGGAAGTGGTGGTGGCTACACCTTC
.,.,TRBV5-1,14,TRBJ1-2,CASSGLNGGYGYTF,TGCGCCAGCAGCGGGTTGAACGGAGGGTATGGCTACACCTTC
once,.,TRBV7-9,14,TRBJ1-4,CASSLAQGSEKLFF,TGTGCCAGCAGCTTAGCCCAGGGAAGTGAAAAACTGTTTTTT
.,.,TRBV29-1,13,TRBJ2-5,CSVGRDVGETQYF,TGCAGCGTTGGCAGGGACGTAGGAGAGACCCAGTACTTC
.,TRBD2,TRBV11-3,15,TRBJ2-1,CASSFRGGTYNEQFF,TGTGCCAGCAGCTTCCGGGGGGGGACCTACAATGAGCAGTTCTTC
.,.,TRBV30,12,TRBJ2-6,CAWGSGANVLTF,TGTGCCTGGGGGTCTGGGGCCAACGTCCTGACTTTC
.,.,TRBV5-1,13,TRBJ2-1,CASSQDRSYEQFF,TGCGCCAGCAGCCAAGACAGGTCGTATGAGCAGTTCTTC
.,TRBD1,TRBV5-4,12,TRBJ1-2,CASNDRGRIYTF,TGTGCCAGCAATGACAGGGGACGAATATACACCTTC
.,.,TRBV7-8,13,TRBJ2-5,CASSRTQGETQYF,TGTGCCAGCAGCCGGACTCAGGGAGAGACCCAGTACTTC
.,.,TRBV7-9,12,TRBJ2-1,CASSLVAHEQFF,TGTGCCAGCAGCTTAGTGGCACACGAGCAGTTCTTC
.,TRBD1,TRBV28,15,TRBJ1-5,CASSTPDRALQPQHF,TGTGCCAGCAGCACCCCGGACAGGGCGCTTCAGCCCCAGCATTTT
.,TRBD1,TRBV2,13,TRBJ1-1,CACGPRQGTEAFF,TGTGCCTGCGGCCCTAGACAGGGAACTGAAGCTTTCTTT
.,.,TRBV7-9,15,TRBJ2-1,CASSFGLGLPNEQFF,TGTGCCAGCAGCTTCGGGCTAGGCCTCCCTAATGAGCAGTTCTTC
.,.,TRBV29-1,13,TRBJ2-7,CSVLGQGGYEQYF,TGCAGCGTTCTAGGGCAGGGGGGTTACGAGCAGTACTTC
.,.,TRBV9,16,TRBJ2-2,CASSVGGPVYTGELFF,TGTGCCAGCAGCGTAGGCGGACCCGTGTACACCGGGGAGCTGTTTTTT
.,.,TRBV15,13,TRBJ1-2,CATSPQELGGYTF,TGTGCCACCAGTCCACAGGAGTTGGGTGGCTACACCTTC
.,.,TRBV7-2,15,TRBJ2-3,CASSSSASDTDTQYF,TGTGCCAGCAGCTCCTCCGCTAGCGACACAGATACGCAGTATTTT
.,.,TRBV4-1,14,TRBJ1-5,CASSQVGSGQPQHF,TGCGCCAGCAGCCAAGTCGGTTCAGGCCAGCCCCAGCATTTT